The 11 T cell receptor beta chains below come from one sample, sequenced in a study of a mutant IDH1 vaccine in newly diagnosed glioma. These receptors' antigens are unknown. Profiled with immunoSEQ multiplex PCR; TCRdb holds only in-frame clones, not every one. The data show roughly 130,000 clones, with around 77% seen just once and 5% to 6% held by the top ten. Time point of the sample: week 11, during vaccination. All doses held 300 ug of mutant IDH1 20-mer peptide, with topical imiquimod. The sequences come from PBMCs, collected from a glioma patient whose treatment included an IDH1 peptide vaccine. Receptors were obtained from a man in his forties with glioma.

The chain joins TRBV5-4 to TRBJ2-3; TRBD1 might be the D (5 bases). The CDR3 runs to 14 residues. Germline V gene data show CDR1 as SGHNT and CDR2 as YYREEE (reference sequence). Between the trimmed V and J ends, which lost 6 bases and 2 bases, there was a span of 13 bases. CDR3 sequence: CASTPGQDTDTQYF. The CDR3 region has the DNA TGTGCCAGCACCCCAGGGCAGGACACAGATACGCAGTATTTT.

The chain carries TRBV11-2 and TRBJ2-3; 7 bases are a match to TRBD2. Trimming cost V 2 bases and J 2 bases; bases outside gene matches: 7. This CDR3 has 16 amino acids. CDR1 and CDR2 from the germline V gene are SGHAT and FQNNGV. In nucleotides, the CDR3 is TGTGCCAGCAGCTTACGCCGACTAGCCGACACAGATACGCAGTATTTT. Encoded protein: CASSLRRLADTDTQYF.

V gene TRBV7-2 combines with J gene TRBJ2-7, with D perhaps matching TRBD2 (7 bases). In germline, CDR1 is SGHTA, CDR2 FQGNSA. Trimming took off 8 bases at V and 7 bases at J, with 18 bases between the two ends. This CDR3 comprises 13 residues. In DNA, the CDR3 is TGTGCCAGCTCGTCACTGGGGGGGCGGGAGCAGTACTTC. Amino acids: CASSSLGGREQYF.

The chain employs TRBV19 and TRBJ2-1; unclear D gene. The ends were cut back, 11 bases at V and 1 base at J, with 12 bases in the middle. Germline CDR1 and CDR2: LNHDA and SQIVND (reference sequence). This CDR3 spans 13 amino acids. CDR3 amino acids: CASGRSSYNEQFF. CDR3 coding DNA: TGTGCCTCGGGCAGGTCTTCCTACAATGAGCAGTTCTTC.

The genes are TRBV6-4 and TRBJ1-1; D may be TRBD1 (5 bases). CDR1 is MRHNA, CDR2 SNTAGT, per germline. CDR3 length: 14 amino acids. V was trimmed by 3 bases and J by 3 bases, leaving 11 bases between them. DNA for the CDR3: TGTGCCAGCAGTGATTCTCCGGGGGACACTGAAGCTTTCTTT. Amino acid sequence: CASSDSPGDTEAFF.

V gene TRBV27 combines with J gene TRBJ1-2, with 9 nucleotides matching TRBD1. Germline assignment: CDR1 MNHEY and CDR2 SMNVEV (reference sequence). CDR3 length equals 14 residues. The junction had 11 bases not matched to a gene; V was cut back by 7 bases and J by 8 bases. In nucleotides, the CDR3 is TGTGCCAGCACCGAAAATACAGGGGGCGGGGGCTACACCTTC. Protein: CASTENTGGGGYTF.

CDR3 loop: CASSSQLHWSYEQYF. In DNA form, the CDR3 reads TGTGCCAGCAGCTCCCAACTACACTGGTCCTACGAGCAGTACTTC. The chain has TRBV7-2 and TRBJ2-7; D not certain. The germline V gene has CDR1 SGHTA and CDR2 FQGNSA. Trimming took 4 bases from V and 1 from J, leaving 14 bases between them. CDR3 length: 15 residues.

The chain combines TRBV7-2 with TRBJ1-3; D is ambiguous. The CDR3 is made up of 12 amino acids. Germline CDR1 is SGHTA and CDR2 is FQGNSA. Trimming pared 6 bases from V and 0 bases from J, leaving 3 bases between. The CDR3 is CTSRASGNTIYF. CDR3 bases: TGTACCAGCAGGGCCTCTGGAAACACCATATATTTT.

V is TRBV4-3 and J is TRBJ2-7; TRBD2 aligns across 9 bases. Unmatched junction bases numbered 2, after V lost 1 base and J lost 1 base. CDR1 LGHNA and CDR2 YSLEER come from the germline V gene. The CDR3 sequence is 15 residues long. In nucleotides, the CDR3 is TGCGCCAGCAGCCAAGTGGCGGGGGGGTCCTACGAGCAGTACTTC. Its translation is CASSQVAGGSYEQYF.

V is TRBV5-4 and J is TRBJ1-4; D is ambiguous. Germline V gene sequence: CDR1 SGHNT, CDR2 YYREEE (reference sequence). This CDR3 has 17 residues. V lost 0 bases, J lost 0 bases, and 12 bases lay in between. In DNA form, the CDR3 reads TGTGCCAGCAGCTTGGGCCATGGATTTGCAACTAATGAAAAACTGTTTTTT. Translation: CASSLGHGFATNEKLFF.

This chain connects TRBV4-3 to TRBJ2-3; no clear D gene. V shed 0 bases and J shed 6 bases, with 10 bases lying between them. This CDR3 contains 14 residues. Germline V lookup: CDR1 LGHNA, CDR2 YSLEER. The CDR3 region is CASSQDGPWDTQYF. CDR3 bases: TGCGCCAGCAGCCAAGACGGCCCATGGGATACGCAGTATTTT.